One and the same sample provided the 7 T cell receptor beta chains below, sequenced in a study of Ad26.COV2.S vaccination and SARS-CoV-2 variants. Libraries were prepared by immunoSEQ multiplex PCR; TCRdb keeps only in-frame clonotypes and omits some of them. The repertoire holds about 460,000 clones, 80% to 90% seen once, with roughly 1.7% in the top ten. Specified treatment: over 15 received Ad26.COV2.S at low or high dose, single or two shots; roughly five received placebo; per-sample allocation not given. On day 63 after the first injection, vaccine and placebo recipients gave samples. The input for sequencing was peripheral blood, taken in a trial of Ad26.COV2.S vaccine versus placebo. These receptors originate from a person between 18 and 65 years old who received the Ad26.COV2.S COVID-19 vaccine or a placebo.

The chain links TRBV4-2 to TRBJ1-4; D gene ambiguous. Looked up from germline, CDR1 is LGHNA and CDR2 is YNFKEQ. CDR3 length: 16 amino acids. Trimming pared 1 base from V and 0 bases from J, leaving 9 bases between. CDR3 nucleotides: TGTGCCAGCAGCCAAGTTCTACCCGCAACTAATGAAAAACTGTTTTTT. It is translated as CASSQVLPATNEKLFF.

The V and J genes are TRBV6-5 and TRBJ1-5, with 10 bases aligning to TRBD1. V lost 8 bases, J lost 2 bases, and 3 bases stayed unmatched. Germline V CDR1 and CDR2: MNHEY, SVGAGI. The CDR3 contains 14 residues. The chain's CDR3 is CASGGTGGNQPQHF. The CDR3 DNA sequence: TGTGCCAGCGGCGGGACAGGGGGCAATCAGCCCCAGCATTTT.

V usage is TRBV23-1 and J usage is TRBJ2-1; D is undetermined. TRBV23-1 is an ORF for which the function is uncertain. This CDR3 has 14 amino acids. The germline V and J ends were trimmed by 10 bases and 3 bases, with 16 bases remaining between them. The CDR3 sequence: CATAASRIYNEQFF. The CDR3 DNA follows: TGCGCCACAGCAGCCTCCAGGATCTACAATGAGCAGTTCTTC.

The chain combines TRBV19 with TRBJ1-1; 7 nucleotides line up with TRBD1. CDR1 and CDR2 (germline): LNHDA, SQIVND (reference sequence). The ends lost 5 bases at V and 3 bases at J; junction bases unmatched: 9. The CDR3 consists of 15 residues. This CDR3 is CASSLINTGDTEAFF. CDR3 DNA: TGTGCCAGTAGTCTAATAAATACAGGGGACACTGAAGCTTTCTTT.

The chain is built from TRBV7-8 and TRBJ1-5, with a tentative D call TRBD1 (5 bases). V was cut by 5 bases and J by 2 bases, with 19 bases left in between. This CDR3 has 17 residues. Germline loops: CDR1 SGHVS, CDR2 FQNEAQ. In nucleotides, the CDR3 is TGTGCCAGCAGCCGGAACAGGACAAGAATACGCAATCAGCCCCAGCATTTT. Its translation is CASSRNRTRIRNQPQHF.

The chain combines TRBV7-9 with TRBJ2-3; D might be TRBD1 or TRBD2, each matching 5 bases. V was clipped by 7 bases and J by 6 bases, with 20 bases between them. The CDR3 is made up of 15 amino acids. Germline CDR1 SEHNR, CDR2 FQNEAQ (reference sequence). The CDR3 loop is CASNHRGSAGDTQYF. The CDR3 nucleotides are TGTGCCAGCAACCACAGAGGTAGCGCAGGGGATACGCAGTATTTT. The whole variable domain, filled in from reference TRBV7-9 and TRBJ2-3, reads DTGVSQNPRHKITKRGQNVTFRCDPISEHNRLYWYRQTLGQGPEFLTYFQNEAQLEKSRLLSDRFSAERPKGSFSTLEIQRTEQGDSAMYLCASNHRGSAGDTQYFGPGTRLTVL.

The gene calls are TRBV10-3 and TRBJ1-5; 7 bases match TRBD1. The CDR3 runs to 16 residues. The germline CDR1 and CDR2 sequences are ENHRY and SYGVKD. V trimming: 9 bases; J trimming: 2 bases; junction bases outside the gene matches: 13. The CDR3 here is CAITLPGQRCNQPQHF. CDR3 DNA: TGTGCCATAACATTACCGGGACAGAGGTGCAATCAGCCCCAGCATTTT.